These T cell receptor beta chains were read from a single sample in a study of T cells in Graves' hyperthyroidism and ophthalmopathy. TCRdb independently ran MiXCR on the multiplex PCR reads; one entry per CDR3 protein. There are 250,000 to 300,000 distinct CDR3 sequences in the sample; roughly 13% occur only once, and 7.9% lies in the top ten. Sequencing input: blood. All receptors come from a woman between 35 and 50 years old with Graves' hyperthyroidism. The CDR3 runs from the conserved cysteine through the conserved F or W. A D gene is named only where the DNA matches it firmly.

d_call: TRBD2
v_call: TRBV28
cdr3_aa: CASSPGLGKSYEQYF

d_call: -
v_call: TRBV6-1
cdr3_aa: CASSRGSFYGYTF

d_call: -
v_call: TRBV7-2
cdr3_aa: CASSLSTGMDTQYF

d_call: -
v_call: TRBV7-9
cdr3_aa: CAIEGAGGYTF

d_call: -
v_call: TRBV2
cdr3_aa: CASSDSGARFNQPQHF

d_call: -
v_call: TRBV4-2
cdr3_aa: CASSQDNWSTDTQYF

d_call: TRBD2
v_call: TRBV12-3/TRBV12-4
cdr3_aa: CASSLVAGVSEQFF

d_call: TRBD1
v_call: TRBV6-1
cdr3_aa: CASSLGDSLGGYTF

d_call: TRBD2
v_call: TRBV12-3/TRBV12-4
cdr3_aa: CASSSGLASWGQQYF

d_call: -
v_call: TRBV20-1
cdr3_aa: CSANRLDSYNEQFF

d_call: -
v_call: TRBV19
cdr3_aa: CASSLQLRQPQHF

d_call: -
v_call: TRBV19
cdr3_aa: CASSPRQAPGYTF

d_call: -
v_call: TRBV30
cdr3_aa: CAWNWGGGTSEAFF

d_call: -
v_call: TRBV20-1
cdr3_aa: CSARDIGSGANVLTF

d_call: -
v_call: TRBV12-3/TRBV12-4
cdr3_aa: CASSFGWQDQPQHF

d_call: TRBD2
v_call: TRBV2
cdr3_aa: CASSGGGSGYEQYF

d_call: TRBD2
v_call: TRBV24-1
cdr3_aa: CATSDPSRGSSEQYF

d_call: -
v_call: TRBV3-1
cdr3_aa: CASSIAGLETGELFF

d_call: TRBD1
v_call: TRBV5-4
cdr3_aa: CASSSRDRASNEQFF

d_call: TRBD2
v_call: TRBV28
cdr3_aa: CASSLPATSGRQRLGINEQFF

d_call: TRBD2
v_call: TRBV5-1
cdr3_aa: CASSGTGTSGSADTQYF

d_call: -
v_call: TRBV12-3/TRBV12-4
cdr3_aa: CASSFSGKEETQYF

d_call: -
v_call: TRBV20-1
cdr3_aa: CSARDPGSSNGQFF

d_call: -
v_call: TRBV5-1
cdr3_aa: CASSLGSWTVSYNEQFF

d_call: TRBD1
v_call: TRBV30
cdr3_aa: CAWTPGTGYHEQYF

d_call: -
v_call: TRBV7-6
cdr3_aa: CASSLDVVGNTEAFF

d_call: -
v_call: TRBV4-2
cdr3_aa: CASSQDAQQESFF

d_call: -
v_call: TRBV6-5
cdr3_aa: CASSYSAAPTNEKLFF

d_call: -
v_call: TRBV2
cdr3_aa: CASSGTVNTGELFF

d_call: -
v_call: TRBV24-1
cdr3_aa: CAISDWWGSSTDTQYF

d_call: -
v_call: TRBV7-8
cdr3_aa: CASSLRRDNQPQHF

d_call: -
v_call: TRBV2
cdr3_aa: CASSAGGVGYTF

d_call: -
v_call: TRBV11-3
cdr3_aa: CASSLAEGLGGYEQYF

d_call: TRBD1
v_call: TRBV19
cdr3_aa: CASEPGQGFNTEAFF

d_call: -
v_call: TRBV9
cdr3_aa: CASSVGGNLNNEQFF

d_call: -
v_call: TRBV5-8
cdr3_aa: CASSWGTSAEAFF

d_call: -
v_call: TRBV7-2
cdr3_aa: CASSLSVQHYGYTF

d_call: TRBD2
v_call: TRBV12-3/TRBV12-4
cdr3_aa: CASSKGTSASSYNEQFF

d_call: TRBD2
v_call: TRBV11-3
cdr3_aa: CASSRTSGTTDTQYF

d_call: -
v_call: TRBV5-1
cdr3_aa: CASSFRLGRFANTGELFF

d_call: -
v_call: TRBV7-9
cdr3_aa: CASSARLNPYEQYF

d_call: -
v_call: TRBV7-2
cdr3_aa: CASSLGGGKNYGYTF

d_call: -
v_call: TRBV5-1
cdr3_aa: CASSLEGGRDEKLFF

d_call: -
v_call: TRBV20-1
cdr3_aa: CSARDEWARYQETQYF

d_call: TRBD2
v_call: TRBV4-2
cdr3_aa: CASRGIGGRAENNEQFF

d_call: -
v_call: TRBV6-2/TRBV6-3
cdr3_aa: CASSRVGTANEQFF

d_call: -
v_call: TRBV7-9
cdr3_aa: CASSNGALSTDTQYF

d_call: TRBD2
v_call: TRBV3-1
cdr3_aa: CASSPNLAGAGETQYF

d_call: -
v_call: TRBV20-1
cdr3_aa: CSARRVGQETQYF

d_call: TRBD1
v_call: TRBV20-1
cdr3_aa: CSADRGGTYEQYF

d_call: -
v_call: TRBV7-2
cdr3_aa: CATSWGEMETQYF

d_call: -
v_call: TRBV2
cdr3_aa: CASSEGPGRGYGYTF

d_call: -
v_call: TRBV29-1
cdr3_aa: CSIRGSDYGYTF

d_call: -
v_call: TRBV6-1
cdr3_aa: CASSEGPLSNQPQHF

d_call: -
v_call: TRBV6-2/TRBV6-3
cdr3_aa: CASGPRTEAFF

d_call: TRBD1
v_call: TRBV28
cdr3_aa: CASLPRTGPTEAFF

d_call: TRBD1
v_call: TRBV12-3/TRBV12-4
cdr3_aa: CASSSQGDAEAFF